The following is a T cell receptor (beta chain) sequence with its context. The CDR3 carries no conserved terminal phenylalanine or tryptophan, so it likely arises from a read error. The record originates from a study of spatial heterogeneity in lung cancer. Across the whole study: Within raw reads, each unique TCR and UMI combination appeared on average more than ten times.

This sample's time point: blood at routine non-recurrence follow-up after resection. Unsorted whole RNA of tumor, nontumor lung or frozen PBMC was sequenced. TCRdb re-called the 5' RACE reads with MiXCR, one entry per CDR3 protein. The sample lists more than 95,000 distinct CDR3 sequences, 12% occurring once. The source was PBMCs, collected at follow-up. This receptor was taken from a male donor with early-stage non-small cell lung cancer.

The CDR3 loop reads CSAQTGATGYGYTL. Here the CDR3 DNA reads TGCAGTGCTCAGACGGGGGCAACCGGATATGGCTACACCCTC. The V gene is TRBV20-1, the J gene TRBJ1-2, with a possible D match to TRBD1 (6 bases). Germline V gene lookup returns CDR1 DFQATT and CDR2 SNEGSKA (reference sequence). With 5 bases removed from V and 5 bases from J, the gap between germline ends came to 18 bases. CDR3 size: 14 residues.